This T cell receptor (beta chain) derives from a study of T cell responses to AZD1222 COVID-19 vaccine. Generated by immunoSEQ multiplex PCR, the TCRdb table keeps only in-frame clones and is missing some. The repertoire holds roughly 70,000 clones, with around 85% as singletons. This CDR3 comprises 14 residues. Per the germline V gene, CDR1 is SGDLS and CDR2 is YYNGEE. Trimming took off 2 bases at V and 0 bases at J, with 9 bases between the two ends. This sample comprised peripheral blood, obtained on day 0 of AZD1222 vaccination. The chain employs TRBV9 and TRBJ2-7, with a tentative D call TRBD1 (6 bases). The receptor was derived from an adult in good health. CDR3 sequence: CASSVTGNSYEQYF. DNA for the CDR3: TGTGCCAGCAGCGTGACAGGAAACTCCTACGAGCAGTACTTC.